A single sample is the source of the 29 T cell receptor beta chains below, sequenced in a study of blood T cell repertoires in COVID-19. Sequencing used immunoSEQ multiplex PCR; TCRdb keeps in-frame clones, though not all of them. The data hold about 110,000 clones, with nearly 90% observed a single time. Sequences were obtained from peripheral blood. All receptors derive from a human donor in a cohort sampled during active COVID-19.

V gene TRBV5-6 combines with J gene TRBJ1-5, with 9 bases lining up with TRBD1. This CDR3 comprises 16 residues. In germline, CDR1 is SGHDT, CDR2 YYEEEE. V dropped 4 bases and J dropped 6; count of bases not matched to a gene: 11. The chain's CDR3 is CASSQRTGVVGQPQHF. The CDR3 bases are TGTGCCAGCAGCCAACGGACAGGGGTCGTCGGTCAGCCCCAGCATTTT. The whole variable domain, filled in from reference TRBV5-6 and TRBJ1-5, reads DAGVTQSPTHLIKTRGQQVTLRCSPKSGHDTVSWYQQALGQGPQFIFQYYEEEERQRGNFPDRFSGHQFPNYSSELNVNALLLGDSALYLCASSQRTGVVGQPQHFGDGTRLSIL.

The genes are TRBV5-1 and TRBJ1-2; TRBD1 agrees at 9 bases. There are 14 residues in the CDR3. In germline, CDR1 is SGHRS, CDR2 YFSETQ. J gave up 4 bases and V 1 base, and 2 bases lay outside the gene matches. This chain's CDR3 is CASSLQGQGYGYTF. The CDR3 nucleotides are TGCGCCAGCAGCTTGCAGGGACAGGGCTATGGCTACACCTTC.

The chain links TRBV7-6 to TRBJ2-6, with D perhaps matching TRBD1 (7 bases). This CDR3 comprises 17 residues. V was pared by 4 bases and J by 2 bases, with 15 bases between. CDR1 and CDR2 (germline): SGHVS, FNYEAQ. The CDR3 DNA is TGTGCCAGCAGCTCCAATCGCGGGACAGCTGGGGCCAACGTCCTGACTTTC. This encodes CASSSNRGTAGANVLTF.

This CDR3 is CASSLGSSRGNEQFF. Written as DNA, the CDR3 is TGTGCCAGCAGTTTAGGTTCGAGTAGGGGGAATGAGCAGTTCTTC. The chain carries TRBV27 and TRBJ2-1; D perhaps matches TRBD1 (6 bases). This CDR3 is built from 15 residues. Germline V lookup: CDR1 MNHEY, CDR2 SMNVEV (reference sequence). V shed 2 bases and J shed 7 bases, with 15 bases lying between them.

Worth noting for this clone: At one of its ends the junction is not consistent with the germline gene, which may arise from a read error. V usage is TRBV7-2 and J usage is TRBJ1-2; no clear D. Germline assignment: CDR1 SGHTA and CDR2 FQGNSA. This CDR3 spans 15 amino acids. CDR3 bases: TGTGCCAGCACCTTAGGACGGGGATCTAACTATGGCTACACCTTC. This translates into CASTLGRGSNYGYTF.

The chain combines TRBV4-1 with TRBJ2-2; D unclear. The CDR3 length is 13 residues. Trimming left V 1 base short and J 4 bases short, with 4 bases between. Germline CDR1 and CDR2: MGHRA and YSYEKL. CDR3: CASSQAVTGELFF. CDR3 DNA sequence: TGCGCCAGCAGCCAAGCCGTCACCGGGGAGCTGTTTTTT.

This chain uses TRBV7-3 with TRBJ2-1, with TRBD2 as a possible D gene (6 bases). This CDR3 region has 13 residues. Looked up from germline, CDR1 is SGHTA and CDR2 is FQGTGA. Trimming pared 5 bases from V and 5 bases from J, leaving 10 bases between. Here the CDR3 reads CASSAGTHNEQFF. DNA of the CDR3: TGTGCCAGCAGCGCGGGGACTCACAATGAGCAGTTCTTC.

The chain has TRBV10-1 and TRBJ2-1; TRBD2 matches 8 bases. This CDR3 has 14 residues. Trimming removed 10 bases from V and 1 base from J; junction bases left unmatched: 6. Germline CDR1 reads WNHNN; CDR2 reads SYGVQD (reference sequence). The CDR3 loop reads CATSQRESYNEQFF. As DNA, the CDR3 is TGCGCCACCAGCCAGCGGGAGTCCTACAATGAGCAGTTCTTC.

J is TRBJ1-2 and V is TRBV28; no clear D gene. V was shortened by 3 bases and J by 6 bases, with 20 bases between the two germline ends. Germline CDR1 MDHEN, CDR2 SYDVKM. The CDR3 spans 16 residues. CDR3: CASSFPWVLLRDGYTF. CDR3 in DNA: TGTGCCAGCAGTTTCCCCTGGGTGCTCCTACGGGATGGCTACACCTTC.

The chain recombines TRBV5-1 with TRBJ2-1, with 11 bases fitting TRBD2. The CDR3 spans 16 residues. V lost 0 bases to trimming and J lost 4 bases; unmatched junction nucleotides: 3. The V gene's germline CDR1 is SGHRS and CDR2 YFSETQ. Here the CDR3 DNA reads TGCGCCAGCAGCTTGGTAGCGGGGGGGACTTACAATGAGCAGTTCTTC. This gives the protein CASSLVAGGTYNEQFF.

This chain joins TRBV18 and TRBJ2-2; D gene ambiguous. The CDR3 runs to 14 residues. With 3 bases removed from V and 5 bases from J, the gap between germline ends came to 10 bases. The V gene's germline CDR1 is KGHSH and CDR2 LQKENI. This CDR3 reads CASSPATGTGELFF. For the CDR3, the DNA is TGTGCCAGCTCACCTGCAACCGGGACCGGGGAGCTGTTTTTT.

The rearrangement links TRBV28 to TRBJ2-7; 9 positions match TRBD1. With V trimmed by 3 bases and J by 12 bases, 9 bases remained unmatched. The CDR3 loop spans 13 amino acids. Germline V CDR1 and CDR2: MDHEN, SYDVKM. The CDR3 region is CASSLQTGGFMYF. Written as DNA, the CDR3 is TGTGCCAGCAGTTTGCAGACAGGGGGATTTATGTACTTC.

V is TRBV7-9 and J is TRBJ2-7, with TRBD1 identical over 8 bases. This CDR3 is built from 15 residues. V gave up 5 bases and J gave up 4 bases; unmatched junction bases: 10. Germline lookup yields CDR1 SEHNR and CDR2 FQNEAQ (reference sequence). CDR3 bases: TGTGCCAGCAGCCCCCCCCCGGGACAGGTGTACGAGCAGTACTTC. It is translated as CASSPPPGQVYEQYF.

V usage is TRBV4-2 and J usage is TRBJ1-6; D unclear. The CDR3 spans 16 residues. The germline CDR1 and CDR2 sequences are LGHNA and YNFKEQ. Trimming pared 4 bases from V and 7 bases from J, leaving 17 bases between. The CDR3 DNA is TGTGCCAGCAGCCCAGTACTTGCGGTTACGAATTCACCCCTCCACTTT. The encoded protein is CASSPVLAVTNSPLHF.

V is TRBV27 and J is TRBJ2-1; the match to TRBD2 covers 7 bases. This CDR3 region has 16 residues. V trimming: 7 bases; J trimming: 3 bases; junction bases outside the gene matches: 12. CDR1 is MNHEY, CDR2 SMNVEV, per germline (reference sequence). The DNA for the CDR3 is TGTGCCAGCACTCCTAGACTAGCCAGGGTCTACAATGAGCAGTTCTTC. It specifies CASTPRLARVYNEQFF.

The sample holds a few counts of this clone. The chain joins TRBV28 to TRBJ2-1; D perhaps matches TRBD1 (6 bases). CDR1 is MDHEN, CDR2 SYDVKM, per germline. V was shortened by 3 bases and J by 6 bases, with 9 bases between the two germline ends. This CDR3 contains 13 residues. The CDR3 is CASSFGQSNEQFF. The CDR3 coding sequence is TGTGCCAGCAGTTTCGGACAGTCCAATGAGCAGTTCTTC. The full variable domain, rest sourced from reference TRBV28 and TRBJ2-1, is DVKVTQSSRYLVKRTGEKVFLECVQDMDHENMFWYRQDPGLGLRLIYFSYDVKMKEKGDIPEGYSVSREKKERFSLILESASTNQTSMYLCASSFGQSNEQFFGPGTRLTVL.

The V gene is TRBV4-1, the J gene TRBJ2-5; 9 bases are a match to TRBD1. V shed 3 bases, J shed 5 bases, and the junction held 13 bases outside the gene matches. The CDR3 consists of 17 residues. The V gene's germline CDR1 is MGHRA and CDR2 YSYEKL. The CDR3 spells CASSHGQGRVGWETQYF. DNA for the CDR3: TGCGCCAGCAGCCATGGACAGGGGCGCGTTGGTTGGGAGACCCAGTACTTC.

The V and J genes are TRBV24-1 and TRBJ2-3, with 7 bases fitting TRBD2. CDR3 length: 17 amino acids. Unmatched junction bases numbered 19, after V lost 8 bases and J lost 6 bases. Germline CDR1 reads KGHDR; CDR2 reads SFDVKD. In DNA form, the CDR3 reads TGTGCCACCATCCCTGGCGGGGGTATAACCACTAGCGATACGCAGTATTTT. Translation gives CATIPGGGITTSDTQYF.

This rearrangement joins TRBV2 to TRBJ1-4; TRBD1 aligns across 7 bases. Germline CDR1 and CDR2: SNHLY and FYNNEI. V was clipped by 3 bases and J by 4 bases; unmatched bases: 2. CDR3 length equals 14 residues. CDR3 DNA: TGTGCCAGCAGTGATCGGGACAGTAATGAAAAACTGTTTTTT. It encodes CASSDRDSNEKLFF.

The chain combines TRBV19 with TRBJ2-5; 9 nucleotides match TRBD1. V was clipped by 4 bases and J by 1 base; unmatched bases: 4. The germline V gene encodes CDR1 LNHDA and CDR2 SQIVND (reference sequence). The CDR3 runs 15 residues. This chain's CDR3 is CASSTGQGTQETQYF. The CDR3 nucleotides read TGTGCCAGTAGTACCGGACAGGGGACCCAAGAGACCCAGTACTTC.

The V gene is TRBV19, the J gene TRBJ2-7, with 11 bases fitting TRBD1. Germline V lookup: CDR1 LNHDA, CDR2 SQIVND (reference sequence). This CDR3 is built from 16 residues. V lost 3 bases, J lost 3 bases, and 7 bases stayed unmatched. CDR3 coding DNA: TGTGCCAGTAGTATTGGTCGGGACAGGGGGATCTACGAGCAGTACTTC. Translating gives CASSIGRDRGIYEQYF.

This chain joins TRBV5-6 and TRBJ2-1, with 14 bases identical to TRBD2. CDR1 and CDR2 (germline): SGHDT, YYEEEE. The CDR3 length is 16 residues. V lost 3 bases and J lost 9; bases outside the gene matches: 8. The CDR3 nucleotides are TGTGCCAGCAGCTACTCGGGACTAGCGGGAGTGGGTGAGCAGTTCTTC. Translating it yields CASSYSGLAGVGEQFF.

In the case of this clone: This CDR3 is also generated by other DNA sequences in the sample. The rearrangement uses TRBV28 and TRBJ2-1; 10 nucleotides line up with TRBD2. The CDR3 sequence is 15 residues long. The J segment lost 5 bases and the V segment lost 6 bases, leaving 7 bases of the junction unmatched. In germline, CDR1 is MDHEN, CDR2 SYDVKM. CDR3 bases: TGTGCCAGCAGCCCCTGGACTAGCGGAAACAATGAGCAGTTCTTC. Translation gives CASSPWTSGNNEQFF.

The chain couples TRBV6-5 to TRBJ2-7; D is unclear. In germline, CDR1 is MNHEY, CDR2 SVGAGI. The germline V and J ends were trimmed by 6 bases and 3 bases, with 9 bases remaining between them. CDR3 size: 12 residues. The CDR3 nucleotides read TGTGCCAGCAGCGCTCGCTACTACGAGCAGTACTTC. Residues: CASSARYYEQYF.

The J gene is TRBJ2-5, the V gene TRBV7-9; 11 bases fit TRBD2. Losses at the gene ends were 2 bases for V and 7 bases for J; bases not matched to a gene: 3. The CDR3 has 14 amino acids. Germline V CDR1 and CDR2: SEHNR, FQNEAQ (reference sequence). The CDR3 sequence is CASSLTSGRMTQYF. The CDR3 bases are TGTGCCAGCAGCTTAACTAGCGGGAGAATGACCCAGTACTTC.

V usage is TRBV6-6 and J usage is TRBJ2-3, with D possibly matching TRBD1 (6 bases). The V and J ends lost 6 bases and 5 bases respectively, with 15 bases between them. Germline CDR1 is MNHNY and CDR2 is SVGAGI (reference sequence). This CDR3 region has 14 residues. CDR3 sequence reads: CASRGTYRGDTQYF. For the CDR3, the DNA is TGTGCCAGCAGAGGGACATACCGGGGAGATACGCAGTATTTT.

J is TRBJ2-5 and V is TRBV10-3, with 12 bases aligning to TRBD2. Germline V gene lookup returns CDR1 ENHRY and CDR2 SYGVKD. J was trimmed by 5 bases and V by 3 bases; bases with no gene match: 10. The length of the CDR3 is 17 residues. CDR3 sequence reads: CAISEGLAGNLGETQYF. CDR3 DNA: TGTGCCATCAGTGAAGGACTAGCGGGAAACTTAGGGGAGACCCAGTACTTC.

The chain uses TRBV19 and TRBJ2-3; 8 bases align to TRBD1. V dropped 3 bases and J dropped 11; count of bases not matched to a gene: 7. Germline V gene data show CDR1 as LNHDA and CDR2 as SQIVND (reference sequence). The CDR3 totals 13 residues. The CDR3 loop reads CASSIDSGTGQYF. The CDR3 nucleotides are TGTGCCAGTAGTATTGACTCCGGGACAGGGCAGTATTTT.

The rearrangement uses TRBV19 and TRBJ2-1; D is unresolved. The V gene lost 0 bases and the J gene lost 4 bases, with 4 bases spanning the gap. CDR3 length equals 13 residues. Germline V gives CDR1 LNHDA, CDR2 SQIVND (reference sequence). The CDR3 loop is CASSIDSYNEQFF. The CDR3 bases are TGTGCCAGTAGTATAGATTCGTACAATGAGCAGTTCTTC.